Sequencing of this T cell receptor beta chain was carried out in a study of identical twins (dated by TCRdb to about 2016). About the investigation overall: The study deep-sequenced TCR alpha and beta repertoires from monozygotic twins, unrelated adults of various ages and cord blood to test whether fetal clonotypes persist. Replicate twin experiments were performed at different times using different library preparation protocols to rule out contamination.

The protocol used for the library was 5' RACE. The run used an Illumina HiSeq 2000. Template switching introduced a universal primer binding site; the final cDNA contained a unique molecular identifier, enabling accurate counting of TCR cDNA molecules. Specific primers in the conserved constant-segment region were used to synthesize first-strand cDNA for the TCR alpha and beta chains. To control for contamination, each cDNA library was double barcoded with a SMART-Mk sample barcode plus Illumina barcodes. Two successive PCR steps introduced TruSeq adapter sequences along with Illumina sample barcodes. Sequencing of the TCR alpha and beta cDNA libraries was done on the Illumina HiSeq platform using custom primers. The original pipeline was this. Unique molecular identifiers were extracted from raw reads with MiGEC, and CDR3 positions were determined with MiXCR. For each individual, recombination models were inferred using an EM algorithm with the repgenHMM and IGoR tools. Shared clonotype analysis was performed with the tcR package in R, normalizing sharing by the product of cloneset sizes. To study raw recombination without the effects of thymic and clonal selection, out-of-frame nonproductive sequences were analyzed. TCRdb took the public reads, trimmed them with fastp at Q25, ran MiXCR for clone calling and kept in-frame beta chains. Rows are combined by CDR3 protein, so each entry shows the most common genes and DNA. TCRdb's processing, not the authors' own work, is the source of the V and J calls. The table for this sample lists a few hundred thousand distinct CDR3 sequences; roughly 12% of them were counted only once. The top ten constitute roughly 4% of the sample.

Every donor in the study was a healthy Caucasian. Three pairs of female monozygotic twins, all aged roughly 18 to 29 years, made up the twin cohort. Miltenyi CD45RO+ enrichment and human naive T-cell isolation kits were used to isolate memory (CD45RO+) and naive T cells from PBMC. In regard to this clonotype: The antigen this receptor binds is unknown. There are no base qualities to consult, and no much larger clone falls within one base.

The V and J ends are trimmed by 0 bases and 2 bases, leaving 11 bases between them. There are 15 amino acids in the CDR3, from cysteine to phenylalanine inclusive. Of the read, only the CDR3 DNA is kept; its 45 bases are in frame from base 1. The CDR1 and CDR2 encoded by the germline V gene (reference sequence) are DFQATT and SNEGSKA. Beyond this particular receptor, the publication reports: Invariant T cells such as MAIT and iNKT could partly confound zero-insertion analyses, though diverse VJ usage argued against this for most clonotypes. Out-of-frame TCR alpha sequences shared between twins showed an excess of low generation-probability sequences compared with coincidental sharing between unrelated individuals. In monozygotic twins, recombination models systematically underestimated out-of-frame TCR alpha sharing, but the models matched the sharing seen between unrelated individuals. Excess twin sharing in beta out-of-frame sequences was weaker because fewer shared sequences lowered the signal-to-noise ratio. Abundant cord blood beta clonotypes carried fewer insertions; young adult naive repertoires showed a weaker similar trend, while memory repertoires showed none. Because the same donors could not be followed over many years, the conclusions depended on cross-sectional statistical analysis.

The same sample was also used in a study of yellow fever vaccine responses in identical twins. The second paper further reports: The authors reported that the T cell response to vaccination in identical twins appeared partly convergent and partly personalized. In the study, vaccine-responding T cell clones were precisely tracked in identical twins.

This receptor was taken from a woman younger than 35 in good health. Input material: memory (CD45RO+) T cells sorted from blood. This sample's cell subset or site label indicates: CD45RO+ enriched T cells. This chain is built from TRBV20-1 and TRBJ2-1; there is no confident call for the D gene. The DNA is TGCAGTGCTAGAGATCGTGGGCAGCCCTACAATGAGCAGTTCTTC. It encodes CSARDRGQPYNEQFF.